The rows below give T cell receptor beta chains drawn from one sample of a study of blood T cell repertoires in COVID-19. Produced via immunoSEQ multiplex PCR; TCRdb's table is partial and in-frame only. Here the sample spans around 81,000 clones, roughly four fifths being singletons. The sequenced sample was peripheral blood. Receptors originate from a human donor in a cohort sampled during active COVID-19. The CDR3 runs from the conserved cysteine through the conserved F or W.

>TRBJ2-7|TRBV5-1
CASSLEGPEQYF
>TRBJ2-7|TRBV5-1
CASCRDRQTYEQYF
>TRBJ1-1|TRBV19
CASSTYRASEAFF
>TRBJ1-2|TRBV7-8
CASSVGDYRVNGYTF
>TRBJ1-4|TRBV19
CASFDPTGKGEKLFF
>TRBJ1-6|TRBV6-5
CASTVDSPLHF
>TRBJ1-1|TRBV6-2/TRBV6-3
CASSDGTTGRGTEAFF
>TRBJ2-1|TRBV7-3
CASSLNSRDRGQFF
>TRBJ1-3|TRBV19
CASSINRGQFSGNTIYF
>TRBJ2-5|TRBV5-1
CASSPAGQETQYF
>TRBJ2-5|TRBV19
CASSTTGVQETQYF
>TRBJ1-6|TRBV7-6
CASSLTSSSYNSPLHF
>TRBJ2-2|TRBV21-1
CASSASQDRNTGELFF
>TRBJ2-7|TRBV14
CASSQHSTSYEQYF
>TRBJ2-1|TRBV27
CASTGGSSYNEQFF
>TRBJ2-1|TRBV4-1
CASSQEAGTTNEQFF
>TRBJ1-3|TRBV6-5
CASSTGTSSGNTIYF
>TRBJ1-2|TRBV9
CASRTDSHYGYTF
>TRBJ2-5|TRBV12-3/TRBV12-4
CASSLGGGGTQYF
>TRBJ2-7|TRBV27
CASTRFTGDTYEQYF